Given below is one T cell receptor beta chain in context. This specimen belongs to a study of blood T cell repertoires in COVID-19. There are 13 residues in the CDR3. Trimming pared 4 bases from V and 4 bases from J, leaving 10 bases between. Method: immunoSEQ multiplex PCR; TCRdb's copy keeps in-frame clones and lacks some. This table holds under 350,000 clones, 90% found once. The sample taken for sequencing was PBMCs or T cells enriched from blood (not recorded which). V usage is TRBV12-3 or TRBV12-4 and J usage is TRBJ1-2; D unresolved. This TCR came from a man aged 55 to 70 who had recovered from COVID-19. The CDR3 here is CASSSSRVYGYTF. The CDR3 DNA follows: TGTGCCAGCAGTTCCAGTCGGGTCTATGGCTACACCTTC.